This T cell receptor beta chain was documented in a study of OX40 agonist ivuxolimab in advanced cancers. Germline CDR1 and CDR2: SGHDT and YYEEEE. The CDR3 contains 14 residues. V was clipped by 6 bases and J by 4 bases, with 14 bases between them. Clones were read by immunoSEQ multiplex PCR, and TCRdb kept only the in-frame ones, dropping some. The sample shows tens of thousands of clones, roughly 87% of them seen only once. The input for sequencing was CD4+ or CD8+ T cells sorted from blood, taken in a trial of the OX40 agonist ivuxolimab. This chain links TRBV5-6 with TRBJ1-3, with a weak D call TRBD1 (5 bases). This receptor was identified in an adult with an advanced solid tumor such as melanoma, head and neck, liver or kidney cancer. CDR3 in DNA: TGTGCCAGCAACTCGAGGGGAGTGGGAAACACCATATATTTT. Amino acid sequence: CASNSRGVGNTIYF.